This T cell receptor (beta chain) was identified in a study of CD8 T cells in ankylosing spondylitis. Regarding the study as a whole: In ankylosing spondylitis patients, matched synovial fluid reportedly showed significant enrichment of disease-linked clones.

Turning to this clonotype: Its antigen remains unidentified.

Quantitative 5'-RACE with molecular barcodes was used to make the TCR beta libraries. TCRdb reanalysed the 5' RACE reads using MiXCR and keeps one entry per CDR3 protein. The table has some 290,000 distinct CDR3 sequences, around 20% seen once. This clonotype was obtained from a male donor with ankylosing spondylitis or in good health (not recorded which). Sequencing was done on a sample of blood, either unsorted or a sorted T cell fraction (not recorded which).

CDR3 DNA: TGCAGCGTTGCAACTGAGTTAGCGGGTTCTTCGGGGGGATATTACAATGAGCAGTTCTTC. Translating gives CSVATELAGSSGGYYNEQFF. The chain is built from TRBV29-1 and TRBJ2-1; TRBD2 matches 7 bases. The CDR3 extends over 20 amino acids. Per germline, CDR1 SQVTM and CDR2 ANQGSEA. Germline trimming cut 4 bases from V and 4 bases from J; bases unmatched to any gene: 25.